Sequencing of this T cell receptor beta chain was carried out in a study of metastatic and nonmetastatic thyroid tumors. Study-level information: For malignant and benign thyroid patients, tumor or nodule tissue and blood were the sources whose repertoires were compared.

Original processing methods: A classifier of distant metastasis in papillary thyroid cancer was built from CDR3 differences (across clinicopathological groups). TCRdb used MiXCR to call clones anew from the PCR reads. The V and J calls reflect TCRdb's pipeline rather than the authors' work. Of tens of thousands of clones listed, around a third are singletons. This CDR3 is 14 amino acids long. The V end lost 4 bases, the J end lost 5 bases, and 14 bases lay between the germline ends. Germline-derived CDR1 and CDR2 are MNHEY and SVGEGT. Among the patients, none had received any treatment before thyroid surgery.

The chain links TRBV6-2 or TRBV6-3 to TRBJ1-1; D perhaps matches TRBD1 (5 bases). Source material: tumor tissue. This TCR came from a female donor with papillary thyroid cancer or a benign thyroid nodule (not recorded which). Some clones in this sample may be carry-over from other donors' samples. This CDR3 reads CASSSSNWGTEAFF. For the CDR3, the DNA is TGTGCCAGCAGTTCCTCAAACTGGGGGACTGAAGCTTTCTTT.